This TCR beta chain was sequenced during a study of cytomegalovirus exposure and HLA in healthy donors. This clone was detected only a few times. This CDR3 is 17 amino acids long. Germline V gives CDR1 SGHDN, CDR2 FVKESK. Trimming at V came to 4 bases and at J to 4 bases, leaving 11 bases not matched to a gene. The PCR employed 60 Vbeta primers together with 13 Jbeta primers. Sequencing used immunoSEQ multiplex PCR; TCRdb keeps in-frame clones, though not all of them. The sample lists hundreds of thousands of clones, roughly 70% occurring once. Input material: PBMCs. The sequence was collected from a woman younger than 45 in good health and CMV-seronegative. V gene TRBV14 combines with J gene TRBJ2-3, with 10 bases lining up with TRBD2. The CDR3 region has the DNA TGTGCCAGCAGCCGAGGGGCTAGCGGGAGCTGGGCAGATACGCAGTATTTT. It yields the protein CASSRGASGSWADTQYF.